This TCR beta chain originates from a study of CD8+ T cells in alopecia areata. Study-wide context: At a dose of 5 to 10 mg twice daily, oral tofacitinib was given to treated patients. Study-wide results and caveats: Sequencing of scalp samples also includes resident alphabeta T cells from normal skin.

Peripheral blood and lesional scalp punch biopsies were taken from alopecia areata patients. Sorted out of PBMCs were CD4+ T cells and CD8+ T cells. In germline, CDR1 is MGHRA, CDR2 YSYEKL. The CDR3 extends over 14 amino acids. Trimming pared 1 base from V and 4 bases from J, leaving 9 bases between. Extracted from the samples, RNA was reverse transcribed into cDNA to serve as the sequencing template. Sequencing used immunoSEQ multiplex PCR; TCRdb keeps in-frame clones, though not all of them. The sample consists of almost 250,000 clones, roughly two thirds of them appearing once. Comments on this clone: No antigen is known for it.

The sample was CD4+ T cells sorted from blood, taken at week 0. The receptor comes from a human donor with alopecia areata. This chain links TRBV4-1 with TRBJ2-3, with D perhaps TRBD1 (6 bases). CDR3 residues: CASSQGRGPDTQYF. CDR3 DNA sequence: TGCGCCAGCAGCCAAGGCAGGGGCCCAGATACGCAGTATTTT.